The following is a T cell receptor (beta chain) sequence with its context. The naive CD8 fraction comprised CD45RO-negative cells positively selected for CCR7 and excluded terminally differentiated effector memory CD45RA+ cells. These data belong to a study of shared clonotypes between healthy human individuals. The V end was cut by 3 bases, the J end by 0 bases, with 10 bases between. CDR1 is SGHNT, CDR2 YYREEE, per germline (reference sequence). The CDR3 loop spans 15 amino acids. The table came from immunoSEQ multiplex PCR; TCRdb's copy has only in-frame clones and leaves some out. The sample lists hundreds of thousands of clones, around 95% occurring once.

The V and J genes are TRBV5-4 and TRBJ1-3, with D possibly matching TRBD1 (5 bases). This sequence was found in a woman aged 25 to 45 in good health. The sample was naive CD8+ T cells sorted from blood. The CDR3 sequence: CASSWGRSSGNTIYF. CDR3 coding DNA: TGTGCCAGCAGCTGGGGACGATCCTCTGGAAACACCATATATTTT. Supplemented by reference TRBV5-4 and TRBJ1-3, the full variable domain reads ETGVTQSPTHLIKTRGQQVTLRCSSQSGHNTVSWYQQALGQGPQFIFQYYREEENGRGNFPPRFSGLQFPNYSSELNVNALELDDSALYLCASSWGRSSGNTIYFGEGSWLTVV.